This entry lists 8 T cell receptor beta chains sequenced from one sample in a study of PD-1 blockade in classical Hodgkin lymphoma. Sequenced by immunoSEQ multiplex PCR; TCRdb stores in-frame clones only, minus some. This table has 25,000 to 35,000 clones, 86% appearing once. The time point is: cycle 4 day 1 (C4D1), after five to seven weeks of nivolumab. Exposure to brentuximab vedotin varied, and each patient had relapsed following autologous stem cell transplantation. CD4+ T cells were purified from thawed PBMCs by magnetic negative selection. Source: CD4+ T cells from blood, taken before the fourth cycle of nivolumab. These receptors were obtained from a human donor with classical Hodgkin lymphoma.

This chain uses TRBV28 with TRBJ1-5; 8 bases are shared with TRBD1. The CDR3 length is 15 residues. Trimming took 5 bases from V and 5 from J; bases not matched to a gene: 8. Germline V gene sequence: CDR1 MDHEN, CDR2 SYDVKM. The CDR3 loop is CASSPRTGPHQPQHF. CDR3 in DNA: TGTGCCAGCAGTCCCAGGACAGGGCCCCATCAGCCCCAGCATTTT.

This chain links TRBV18 with TRBJ2-5; D is ambiguous. The J call may be in error: the DNA end matches TRBJ2-7 better. The CDR3 is 12 residues long. Per the germline V gene, CDR1 is KGHSH and CDR2 is LQKENI. The CDR3, as DNA: TGTGCCAGCTCACCAAGGACCTACGAGCAGTACTTC. Translated: CASSPRTYEQYF.

The genes are TRBV28 and TRBJ1-1, with D possibly TRBD1 on 5 matching bases. The CDR3 extends over 11 amino acids. In germline, CDR1 is MDHEN, CDR2 SYDVKM. V dropped 3 bases and J dropped 11 bases, with 10 bases sitting between them. DNA of the CDR3: TGTGCCAGCAGTTTTCGGGGCAGGGCTTTCTTT. It translates to CASSFRGRAFF.

The V and J genes are TRBV27 and TRBJ2-1; 8 nucleotides align to TRBD2. The germline V gene encodes CDR1 MNHEY and CDR2 SMNVEV (reference sequence). CDR3 length equals 16 residues. With 0 bases clipped from V and 1 base from J, the junction kept 2 bases outside the gene matches. CDR3 DNA: TGTGCCAGCAGTTTATCAGCGGGAGTATCCTACAATGAGCAGTTCTTC. This codes for CASSLSAGVSYNEQFF.

This clone came up once. The chain links TRBV7-3 to TRBJ2-3; 8 positions match TRBD2. The CDR3 contains 15 residues. CDR1 SGHTA and CDR2 FQGTGA come from the germline V gene. J lost 2 bases, V lost 4 bases, and 5 bases had no gene match. The CDR3 coding sequence is TGTGCCAGCAGCTCTGGTAGCGGGGCCACAGATACGCAGTATTTT. Its translation: CASSSGSGATDTQYF.

This clone was picked up one time. The chain links TRBV9 to TRBJ1-4; possibly TRBD1 for D (5 bases). Germline lookup yields CDR1 SGDLS and CDR2 YYNGEE. Trimming pared 2 bases from V and 7 bases from J, leaving 12 bases between. This CDR3 is 14 amino acids long. In DNA form, the CDR3 reads TGTGCCAGCAGCGTTGGACACACTTCTGAAAAACTGTTTTTT. This encodes CASSVGHTSEKLFF. Supplemented by reference TRBV9 and TRBJ1-4, the full variable domain reads DSGVTQTPKHLITATGQRVTLRCSPRSGDLSVYWYQQSLDQGLQFLIQYYNGEERAKGNILERFSAQQFPDLHSELNLSSLELGDSALYFCASSVGHTSEKLFFGSGTQLSVL.

This clone was detected a few times. The CDR3 DNA reads TGTGCCACTAAGGACAGGGTGGAGGAAAAACTGTTTTTT. This sequence encodes CATKDRVEEKLFF. The rearrangement links TRBV19 to TRBJ1-4, with TRBD1 matching over 8 bases. The CDR3 extends over 13 amino acids. The ends lost 10 bases at V and 8 bases at J; junction bases unmatched: 9. Germline V gene lookup returns CDR1 LNHDA and CDR2 SQIVND (reference sequence).

The V gene is TRBV18, the J gene TRBJ1-2; 11 bases fit TRBD1. After removal of 2 bases from V and 6 bases from J, the junction contained 5 bases not matched to a gene. In germline, CDR1 is KGHSH, CDR2 LQKENI. This CDR3 is 15 amino acids long. CDR3 in amino acids: CASSPAGQGANGYTF. CDR3 in DNA: TGTGCCAGCTCACCAGCTGGACAGGGGGCCAATGGCTACACCTTC.